What follows are 6 T cell receptor beta chains derived from one specimen sequenced in a study of vaccination effects on CD4 cells after COVID-19. Cultured cells yielded isolated CD4+ T cells after 10 days. No antigen has been identified for these receptors. Clones were read by immunoSEQ multiplex PCR, and TCRdb kept only the in-frame ones, dropping some. The sample contains about 74,000 clones, approximately 80% of which appear only once. The specimen was CD4+ T cells from PBMCs cultured without peptide, collected before COVID-19 vaccination. The receptor source for this set is a human donor who received a COVID-19 vaccine.

The chain uses TRBV2 and TRBJ1-5, with a weak D call TRBD1 (5 bases). V lost 8 bases, J lost 4 bases, and 12 bases lay in between. This CDR3 comprises 13 residues. Per the germline V gene, CDR1 is SNHLY and CDR2 is FYNNEI. The CDR3 here is CASVQEINQPQHF. CDR3 nucleotide sequence: TGTGCCAGCGTACAGGAGATTAATCAGCCCCAGCATTTT.

This clone has only a few counts. The chain joins TRBV5-1 to TRBJ1-6; 7 bases are a match to TRBD1. Germline CDR1 SGHRS, CDR2 YFSETQ. The length of the CDR3 is 17 residues. Unmatched junction bases numbered 8, after V lost 3 bases and J lost 2 bases. CDR3 loop: CASSSPSGQTYNSPLHF. The CDR3 region has the DNA TGCGCCAGCAGCTCCCCCTCGGGACAGACCTATAATTCACCCCTCCACTTT. Full variable domain (remainder filled in from reference TRBV5-1 and TRBJ1-6): KAGVTQTPRYLIKTRGQQVTLSCSPISGHRSVSWYQQTPGQGLQFLFEYFSETQRNKGNFPGRFSGRQFSNSRSEMNVSTLELGDSALYLCASSSPSGQTYNSPLHFGNGTRLTVT.

V gene TRBV24-1 combines with J gene TRBJ1-2; 7 nucleotides match TRBD1. The germline V gene has CDR1 KGHDR and CDR2 SFDVKD. CDR3 length: 14 residues. Trimming took 3 bases from V and 5 from J; bases not matched to a gene: 5. The CDR3 DNA sequence: TGTGCCACCAGTGATCGGGACAGCGTATATGGCTACACCTTC. Its protein is CATSDRDSVYGYTF.

The chain has TRBV24-1 and TRBJ2-5, with 7 bases lining up with TRBD2. This CDR3 contains 15 residues. J lost 5 bases, V lost 3 bases, and 8 bases had no gene match. CDR1 is KGHDR and CDR2 is SFDVKD in the germline V gene. DNA of the CDR3: TGTGCCACCAGTGATCCAGCGGGGCCGGGGGAGACCCAGTACTTC. The encoded protein is CATSDPAGPGETQYF.

The chain couples TRBV5-5 to TRBJ2-1; D might be TRBD1 (6 bases). This CDR3 has 17 amino acids. Germline values: CDR1 SGHKS, CDR2 YYEKEE (reference sequence). The V end was cut by 2 bases, the J end by 0 bases, with 15 bases between. CDR3 protein: CASSLAWAGVSYNEQFF. The CDR3 DNA reads TGTGCCAGCAGCTTAGCTTGGGCAGGGGTCTCCTACAATGAGCAGTTCTTC.

This sequence joins TRBV5-1 and TRBJ2-3; D unresolved. Germline V gene lookup returns CDR1 SGHRS and CDR2 YFSETQ. Trimming pared 4 bases from V and 1 base from J, leaving 10 bases between. The CDR3 has 14 amino acids. The CDR3, as DNA: TGCGCCAGCAGCCGAGAATCCGGCACAGATACGCAGTATTTT. This encodes CASSRESGTDTQYF.